This is a list of T cell receptor beta chains from one sample in a study of graft-versus-host responses after intestinal transplantation. Profiled with immunoSEQ multiplex PCR; TCRdb holds only in-frame clones, not every one. The sample has tens of thousands of clones, 85% to 90% seen once; the top ten hold approximately 1.6%. Material: PBMCs, obtained 26 days after transplant. These receptors were collected from a human patient who received an intestinal transplant, so some T cells may come from the graft donor. Both conserved end residues are part of each CDR3. D genes are given only for firm matches. The size field is filled for only some rows; it gives once, few, many or a size class.

clone_size d_call j_call v_call cdr3_aa cdr3_nt
. . TRBJ1-6 TRBV4-1 CASSQDSTGQNSPLHF TGCGCCAGCAGCCAAGATAGCACAGGGCAAAATTCACCCCTCCACTTT
. . TRBJ2-5 TRBV7-9 CASSPATAATQYF TGTGCCAGCAGCCCAGCCACAGCCGCGACCCAGTACTTC
. . TRBJ1-1 TRBV27 CASSRGRGLTEAFF TGTGCCAGCAGCCGGGGCCGGGGACTCACTGAAGCTTTCTTT
. TRBD1 TRBJ1-2 TRBV6-5 CASRPPPGQGMSYTF TGTGCCAGCAGGCCCCCCCCGGGACAGGGGATGAGCTACACCTTC
. TRBD1 TRBJ2-2 TRBV10-3 CAISEGQGAVTGELFF TGTGCCATCAGTGAAGGACAGGGGGCGGTCACCGGGGAGCTGTTTTTT
. TRBD1 TRBJ2-2 TRBV6-5 CASRTGKTGELFF TGTGCCAGCCGGACAGGGAAGACCGGGGAGCTGTTTTTT
. . TRBJ2-5 TRBV19 CASSIKETQYF TGTGCCAGTAGTATCAAAGAGACCCAGTACTTC
. TRBD1 TRBJ2-2 TRBV25-1 CASGTGVGELFF TGTGCCAGCGGTACAGGGGTCGGGGAGCTGTTTTTT
. . TRBJ1-1 TRBV27 CASSLLPSAEAFF TGTGCCAGCAGTTTATTACCGAGCGCTGAAGCTTTCTTT
. . TRBJ2-7 TRBV9 CASSVGLRHEQYF TGTGCCAGCAGCGTAGGGTTGAGGCACGAGCAGTACTTC
. TRBD1 TRBJ2-4 TRBV19 CASSIDLGTGINIQYF TGTGCCAGTAGTATAGATCTCGGGACAGGTATAAACATTCAGTACTTC
. . TRBJ1-6 TRBV7-8 CASSNHGLNSPLHF TGTGCCAGCAGCAACCATGGCCTCAATTCACCCCTCCACTTT
. . TRBJ2-7 TRBV6-1 CASSESWPDEQYF TGTGCCAGCAGTGAATCGTGGCCTGACGAGCAGTACTTC
. TRBD1 TRBJ1-5 TRBV7-9 CASSAGQGWSGQPQHF TGTGCCAGCAGCGCTGGACAGGGCTGGTCGGGTCAGCCCCAGCATTTT
. TRBD2 TRBJ2-3 TRBV28 CASSFWLAGGQSTDTQYF TGTGCCAGCAGTTTTTGGCTAGCGGGAGGACAGAGCACAGATACGCAGTATTTT
. . TRBJ2-5 TRBV19 CASSIGRGSRETQYF TGTGCCAGTAGTATAGGGCGGGGATCGAGGGAGACCCAGTACTTC
. . TRBJ1-5 TRBV5-6 CASSLGTGLQHF TGTGCCAGCAGTTTGGGCACAGGTCTCCAGCATTTT
. TRBD2 TRBJ2-2 TRBV30 CASPNGGESTGELFF TGTGCCTCCCCAAATGGGGGGGAGAGCACCGGGGAGCTGTTTTTT
large TRBD1 TRBJ1-2 TRBV4-1 CASSQTGGGLYGYTF TGCGCCAGCAGTCAAACAGGGGGTGGGCTCTATGGCTACACCTTC
. TRBD1 TRBJ1-4 TRBV19 CASSTRTGTNEKLFF TGTGCCAGTAGTACCAGGACAGGGACTAATGAAAAACTGTTTTTT
. TRBD1 TRBJ2-2 TRBV7-9 CAGGGQGANTGELFF TGTGCCGGAGGGGGACAGGGGGCAAACACCGGGGAGCTGTTTTTT
once TRBD1 TRBJ1-5 TRBV27 CASSRQGSNQPQHF TGTGCCAGCAGTCGACAGGGTAGCAATCAGCCCCAGCATTTT
. . TRBJ2-3 TRBV28 CASRKGTLTDTQYF TGTGCCAGCAGGAAGGGGACTCTAACAGATACGCAGTATTTT
. . TRBJ1-1 TRBV9 CASSVEGGGEAFF TGTGCCAGCAGCGTAGAGGGAGGGGGTGAAGCTTTCTTT
. TRBD1 TRBJ1-5 TRBV5-8 CASSFGQASNQPQHF TGTGCCAGCAGCTTTGGACAGGCAAGCAATCAGCCCCAGCATTTT
. . TRBJ1-2 TRBV9 CASSVDLTSAGYTF TGTGCCAGCAGCGTAGACTTGACATCCGCTGGCTACACCTTC
. . TRBJ2-7 TRBV2 CASSDLLYLYEQYF TGTGCCAGCAGTGACCTACTATATCTCTACGAGCAGTACTTC
. TRBD2 TRBJ2-1 TRBV7-2 CASSTYQRGHNEQFF TGTGCCAGCAGCACTTATCAGCGGGGACACAATGAGCAGTTCTTC